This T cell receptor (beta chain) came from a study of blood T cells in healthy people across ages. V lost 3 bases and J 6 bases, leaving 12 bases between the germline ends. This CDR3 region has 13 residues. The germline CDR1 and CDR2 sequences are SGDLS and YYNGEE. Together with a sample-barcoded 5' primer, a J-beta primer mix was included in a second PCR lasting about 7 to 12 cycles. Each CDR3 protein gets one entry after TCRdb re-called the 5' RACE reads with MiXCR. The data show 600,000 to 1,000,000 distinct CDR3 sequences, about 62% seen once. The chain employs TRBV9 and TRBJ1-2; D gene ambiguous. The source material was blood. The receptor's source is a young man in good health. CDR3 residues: CASSDKEPNGYTF. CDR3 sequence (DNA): TGTGCCAGCAGCGATAAAGAGCCAAATGGCTACACCTTC.